These 22 T cell receptor beta chains were sequenced from one sample in a study of identifying expanded T cells in peripheral blood. Repertoires were generated with immunoSEQ multiplex PCR, while TCRdb's copy carries only in-frame clones and drops some. Here the sample spans around 120,000 clones, 86% being singletons. Input material: blood. The receptors originated from a person aged 18 to 75 in good health.

The rearrangement uses TRBV4-1 and TRBJ2-2; the match to TRBD1 covers 8 bases. CDR1 and CDR2 (germline): MGHRA, YSYEKL. The junction had 8 bases not matched to a gene; V was cut back by 3 bases and J by 5 bases. CDR3 size: 16 residues. The CDR3 reads CASSHPQGARTGELFF. In nucleotides, the CDR3 is TGCGCCAGCAGCCACCCGCAGGGGGCACGTACCGGGGAGCTGTTTTTT.

The J gene is TRBJ2-3, the V gene TRBV11-3; the D call may be TRBD1 or TRBD2 (5 bases each). This CDR3 has 16 amino acids. Germline CDR1 and CDR2: SGHNT and YENEEA. Trimming removed 5 bases at V and 5 bases at J, with 20 bases between. The chain's CDR3 is CASSQTRGALKDTQYF. In nucleotides, the CDR3 is TGTGCCAGCAGCCAAACGAGGGGTGCGCTAAAAGATACGCAGTATTTT.

This chain links TRBV5-1 with TRBJ1-1; the D is unclear. This CDR3 comprises 13 residues. The ends were cut back, 5 bases at V and 1 base at J, with 9 bases in the middle. The germline V gene has CDR1 SGHRS and CDR2 YFSETQ. The DNA for the CDR3 is TGCGCCAGCAGATTCAACGGGAACACTGAAGCTTTCTTT. Residues: CASRFNGNTEAFF.

CDR3 nucleotides: TGTGCCAGCAGCTCTAGGCCTAGCGGGCGCACAGATACGCAGTATTTT. As protein: CASSSRPSGRTDTQYF. V usage is TRBV27 and J usage is TRBJ2-3, with 8 bases fitting TRBD2. The CDR3 contains 16 residues. From germline, CDR1 is MNHEY and CDR2 SMNVEV (reference sequence). J was trimmed by 1 base and V by 6 bases; bases with no gene match: 9.

This sequence joins TRBV5-8 and TRBJ2-7, with TRBD2 matching 7 bases. The V and J ends lost 4 bases and 0 bases, in that order; junction bases with no gene match: 7. The CDR3 totals 15 residues. Germline CDR1 SGHTS, CDR2 YDEGEE. This CDR3 is CASSQPAGPSYEQYF. The CDR3 bases are TGTGCCAGCAGCCAACCAGCGGGGCCCTCCTACGAGCAGTACTTC.

This rearrangement joins TRBV29-1 to TRBJ2-7; the D gene is possibly TRBD2 (6 bases). Per germline, CDR1 SQVTM and CDR2 ANQGSEA. CDR3 length: 12 amino acids. Trimming removed 7 bases at V and 5 bases at J, with 15 bases between. Here the CDR3 DNA reads TGCAGCGCGGAGGGAACATCCCACGAGCAGTACTTC. As protein: CSAEGTSHEQYF.

The rearrangement joins TRBV7-2 to TRBJ2-5; no clear D gene. Trimming stripped 5 bases from V and 5 bases from J, with 9 bases between. The CDR3 is 12 residues long. Germline V lookup: CDR1 SGHTA, CDR2 FQGNSA. This CDR3 is CASSPMAETQYF. The CDR3 nucleotides are TGTGCCAGCAGCCCAATGGCGGAGACCCAGTACTTC.

This rearrangement joins TRBV7-2 to TRBJ2-7; 8 nucleotides align to TRBD1. Germline V gene lookup returns CDR1 SGHTA and CDR2 FQGNSA. Losses at the gene ends were 5 bases for V and 5 bases for J; bases not matched to a gene: 8. The CDR3 extends over 14 amino acids. CDR3 loop: CASSARQGFDEQYF. The DNA for the CDR3 is TGTGCCAGCAGCGCTAGACAGGGGTTCGACGAGCAGTACTTC.

The V and J genes are TRBV10-3 and TRBJ1-1; no reliable D call. Germline V gives CDR1 ENHRY, CDR2 SYGVKD. The ends were cut back, 0 bases at V and 6 bases at J, with 8 bases in the middle. The CDR3 contains 13 residues. DNA for the CDR3: TGTGCCATCAGTGAGTCGACGTTAGCTGAAGCTTTCTTT. Encoded protein: CAISESTLAEAFF.

The chain carries TRBV2 and TRBJ1-4; 11 bases align to TRBD1. The CDR3 sequence is 15 residues long. CDR1 SNHLY and CDR2 FYNNEI come from the germline V gene. V dropped 6 bases and J dropped 8; count of bases not matched to a gene: 8. This CDR3 reads CASSLSGTGGEKLFF. The CDR3 nucleotides are TGTGCCAGCAGCCTCTCCGGGACAGGGGGGGAAAAACTGTTTTTT. The full variable domain, in which reference TRBV2 and TRBJ1-4 provide the parts outside the CDR3, is EPEVTQTPSHQVTQMGQEVILRCVPISNHLYFYWYRQILGQKVEFLVSFYNNEISEKSEIFDDQFSVERPDGSNFTLKIRSTKLEDSAMYFCASSLSGTGGEKLFFGSGTQLSVL.

This clone was found once. J is TRBJ2-1 and V is TRBV7-2, with TRBD2 matching 8 bases. The V gene's germline CDR1 is SGHTA and CDR2 FQGNSA. The CDR3 has 14 residues. The ends lost 5 bases at V and 7 bases at J; junction bases unmatched: 7. The CDR3 region has the DNA TGTGCCAGCAGCGTTTGGGCGGGGGGAAATGAGCAGTTCTTC. Protein product: CASSVWAGGNEQFF.

This chain links TRBV19 with TRBJ1-5; D is unclear. The CDR3 sequence is 14 residues long. V was trimmed by 2 bases and J by 3 bases, leaving 8 bases between them. Germline V lookup: CDR1 LNHDA, CDR2 SQIVND (reference sequence). Here the CDR3 reads CASSIYSSNQPQHF. Written as DNA, the CDR3 is TGTGCCAGTAGTATATACTCTTCCAATCAGCCCCAGCATTTT.

The V gene is TRBV5-4, the J gene TRBJ2-1, with 9 bases fitting TRBD1. There are 15 residues in the CDR3. Trimming cost V 2 bases and J 8 bases; bases outside gene matches: 8. The germline V gene encodes CDR1 SGHNT and CDR2 YYREEE (reference sequence). The CDR3 DNA is TGTGCCAGCAGCTTACCGGGACAGGGAGGATATGAGCAGTTCTTC. This translates into CASSLPGQGGYEQFF.

This clone was picked up one time. V usage is TRBV14 and J usage is TRBJ1-1; D unresolved. Germline V gene sequence: CDR1 SGHDN, CDR2 FVKESK. This CDR3 has 12 amino acids. The V and J ends lost 1 base and 9 bases respectively, with 9 bases between them. CDR3 bases: TGTGCCAGCAGCCAAGGTCGGGAACAAGCTTTCTTT. Translation gives CASSQGREQAFF.

The chain employs TRBV12-5 and TRBJ2-7; weak D call: TRBD1 (5 bases). The CDR3 length is 16 residues. V was shortened by 1 base and J by 3 bases, with 16 bases between the two germline ends. CDR1 and CDR2 (germline): LGHNT, FRNRAP. The CDR3 DNA reads as TGTGCTAGTGGTTTGGGACCGACAGTCTCCCTCTACGAGCAGTACTTC. Amino acids: CASGLGPTVSLYEQYF.

The chain employs TRBV7-2 and TRBJ1-5; D not resolved. This CDR3 has 14 residues. V lost 5 bases, J lost 5 bases, and 13 bases lay in between. Germline values: CDR1 SGHTA, CDR2 FQGNSA. CDR3 sequence reads: CASSLPRSDQPQHF. CDR3 nucleotides: TGTGCCAGCAGCCTCCCCAGGTCAGATCAGCCCCAGCATTTT.

J is TRBJ1-2 and V is TRBV4-2, with TRBD1 as a possible D gene (5 bases). V lost 3 bases, J lost 7 bases, and 18 bases lay in between. This CDR3 comprises 15 residues. CDR1 is LGHNA, CDR2 YNFKEQ, per germline. The CDR3 here is CASSQLGPTSGGYTF. CDR3 nucleotide sequence: TGTGCCAGCAGCCAGCTGGGACCTACGTCGGGTGGCTACACCTTC.

This clone appeared once. The rearrangement joins TRBV6-1 to TRBJ1-2, with TRBD1 as a possible D gene (6 bases). The germline V gene has CDR1 MNHNS and CDR2 SASEGT. V lost 6 bases and J lost 7, with 18 bases in between. The CDR3 extends over 14 amino acids. CDR3 in DNA: TGTGCCAGCAGGGTATCAGGGGTTGACCGTGGCTACACCTTC. Encoded protein: CASRVSGVDRGYTF.

CDR3 region: CASSPGLAGGLFF. For the CDR3, the DNA is TGCGCCAGCAGTCCCGGCCTAGCCGGGGGGCTGTTTTTT. This chain connects TRBV10-1 to TRBJ1-4; perhaps TRBD1 as D (5 bases). The CDR3 is 13 residues long. Trimming pared 5 bases from V and 14 bases from J, leaving 18 bases between. Germline V gene sequence: CDR1 WNHNN, CDR2 SYGVQD (reference sequence).

This chain connects TRBV29-1 to TRBJ2-5, with D perhaps matching TRBD1 (5 bases). Trimming left V 2 bases short and J 2 bases short, with 15 bases between. CDR3 length equals 15 residues. Germline V gene data show CDR1 as SQVTM and CDR2 as ANQGSEA. Written as DNA, the CDR3 is TGCAGCGTTGAACGGACAAGGGCCCTACAAGAGACCCAGTACTTC. It codes for CSVERTRALQETQYF.

The CDR3, as DNA: TGCGCCAGCAGCCTGGACAGGGAATTCTACTTC. Protein sequence: CASSLDREFYF. V is TRBV5-1 and J is TRBJ2-7, with 8 bases lining up with TRBD1. The J segment lost 13 bases and the V segment lost 4 bases, leaving 7 bases of the junction unmatched. This CDR3 comprises 11 residues. Germline lookup yields CDR1 SGHRS and CDR2 YFSETQ.

V and J are TRBV5-1 and TRBJ1-6; D not resolved. The V end was cut by 0 bases, the J end by 8 bases, with 9 bases between. CDR3 length equals 14 residues. In germline, CDR1 is SGHRS, CDR2 YFSETQ. Written as DNA, the CDR3 is TGCGCCAGCAGCTTGGGGGAGTCCTATTCACCCCTCCACTTT. Residues: CASSLGESYSPLHF.